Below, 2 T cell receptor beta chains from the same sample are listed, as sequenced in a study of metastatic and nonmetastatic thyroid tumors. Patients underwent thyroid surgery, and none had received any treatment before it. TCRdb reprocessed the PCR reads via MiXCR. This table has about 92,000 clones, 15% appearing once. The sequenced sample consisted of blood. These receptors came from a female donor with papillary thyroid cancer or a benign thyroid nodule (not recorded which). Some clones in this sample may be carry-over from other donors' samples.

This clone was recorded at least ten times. CDR3 DNA sequence: TGTGCCAGCAGTTTACCTCCTACAGGGGGCTCCTACAATGAGCAGTTCTTC. It specifies CASSLPPTGGSYNEQFF. This sequence joins TRBV28 and TRBJ2-1, with 8 bases lining up with TRBD1. Germline CDR1 and CDR2: MDHEN and SYDVKM. This CDR3 spans 17 amino acids. J gave up 0 bases and V 2 bases, and 6 bases lay outside the gene matches. Full variable domain (missing parts from reference TRBV28 and TRBJ2-1): DVKVTQSSRYLVKRTGEKVFLECVQDMDHENMFWYRQDPGLGLRLIYFSYDVKMKEKGDIPEGYSVSREKKERFSLILESASTNQTSMYLCASSLPPTGGSYNEQFFGPGTRLTVL.

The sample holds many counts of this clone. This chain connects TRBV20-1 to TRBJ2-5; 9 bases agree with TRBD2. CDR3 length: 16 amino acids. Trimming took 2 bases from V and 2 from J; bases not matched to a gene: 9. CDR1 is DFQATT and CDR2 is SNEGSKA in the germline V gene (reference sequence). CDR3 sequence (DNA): TGCAGTGCTAGATCAATAGCGGGGGCCTTACAAGAGACCCAGTACTTC. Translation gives CSARSIAGALQETQYF.